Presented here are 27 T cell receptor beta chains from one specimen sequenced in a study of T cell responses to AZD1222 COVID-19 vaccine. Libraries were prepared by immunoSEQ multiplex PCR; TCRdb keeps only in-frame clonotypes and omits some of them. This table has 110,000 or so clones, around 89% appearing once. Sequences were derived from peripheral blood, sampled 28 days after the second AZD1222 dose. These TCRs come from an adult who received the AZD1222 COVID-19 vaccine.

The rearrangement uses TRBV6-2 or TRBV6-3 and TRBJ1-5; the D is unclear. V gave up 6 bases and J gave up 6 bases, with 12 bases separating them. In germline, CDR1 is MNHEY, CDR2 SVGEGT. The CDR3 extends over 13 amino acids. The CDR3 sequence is CASSVQVTQPQHF. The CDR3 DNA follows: TGTGCCAGCAGCGTGCAGGTAACTCAGCCCCAGCATTTT.

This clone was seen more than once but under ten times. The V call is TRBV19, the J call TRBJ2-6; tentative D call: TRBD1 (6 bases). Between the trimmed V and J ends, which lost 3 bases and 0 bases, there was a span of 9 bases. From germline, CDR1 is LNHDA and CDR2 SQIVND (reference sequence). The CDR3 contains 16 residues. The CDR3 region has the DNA TGTGCCAGTAGTATGGGACAAACCTCTGGGGCCAACGTCCTGACTTTC. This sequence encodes CASSMGQTSGANVLTF. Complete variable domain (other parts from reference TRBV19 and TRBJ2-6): DGGITQSPKYLFRKEGQNVTLSCEQNLNHDAMYWYRQDPGQGLRLIYYSQIVNDFQKGDIAEGYSVSREKKESFPLTVTSAQKNPTAFYLCASSMGQTSGANVLTFGAGSRLTVL.

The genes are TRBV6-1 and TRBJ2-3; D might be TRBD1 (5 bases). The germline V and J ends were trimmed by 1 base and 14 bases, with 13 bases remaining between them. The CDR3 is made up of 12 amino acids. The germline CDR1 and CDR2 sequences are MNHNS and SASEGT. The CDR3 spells CASSEGTFSRYF. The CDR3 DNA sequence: TGTGCCAGCAGTGAAGGGACATTCTCTCGGTATTTT.

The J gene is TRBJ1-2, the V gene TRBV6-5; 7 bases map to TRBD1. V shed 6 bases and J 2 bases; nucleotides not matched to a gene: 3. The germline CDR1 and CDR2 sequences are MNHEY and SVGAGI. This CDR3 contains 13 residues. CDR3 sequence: CASRPGQNYGYTF. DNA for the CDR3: TGTGCCAGCAGACCGGGACAGAACTATGGCTACACCTTC.

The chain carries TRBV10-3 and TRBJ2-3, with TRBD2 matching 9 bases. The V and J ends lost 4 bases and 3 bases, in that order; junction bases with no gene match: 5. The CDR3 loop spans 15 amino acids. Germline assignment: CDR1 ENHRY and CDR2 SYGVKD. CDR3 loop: CAISASGGLTDTQYF. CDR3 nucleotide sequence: TGTGCCATCAGTGCGAGCGGGGGGCTGACAGATACGCAGTATTTT.

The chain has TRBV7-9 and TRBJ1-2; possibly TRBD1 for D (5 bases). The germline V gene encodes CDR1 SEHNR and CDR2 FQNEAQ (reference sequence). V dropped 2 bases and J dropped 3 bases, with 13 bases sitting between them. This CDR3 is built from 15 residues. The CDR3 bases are TGTGCCAGCAGCTTACCCCGGGACGAGCACTATGGCTACACCTTC. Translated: CASSLPRDEHYGYTF. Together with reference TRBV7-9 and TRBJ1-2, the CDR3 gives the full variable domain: DTGVSQNPRHKITKRGQNVTFRCDPISEHNRLYWYRQTLGQGPEFLTYFQNEAQLEKSRLLSDRFSAERPKGSFSTLEIQRTEQGDSAMYLCASSLPRDEHYGYTFGSGTRLTVV.

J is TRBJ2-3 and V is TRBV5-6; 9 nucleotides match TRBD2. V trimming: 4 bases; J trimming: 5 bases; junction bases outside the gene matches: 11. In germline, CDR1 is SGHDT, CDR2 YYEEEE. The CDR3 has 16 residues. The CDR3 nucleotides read TGTGCCAGCAGCGCGCTCCTAGCGGGGTCAGGAGATACGCAGTATTTT. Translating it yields CASSALLAGSGDTQYF.

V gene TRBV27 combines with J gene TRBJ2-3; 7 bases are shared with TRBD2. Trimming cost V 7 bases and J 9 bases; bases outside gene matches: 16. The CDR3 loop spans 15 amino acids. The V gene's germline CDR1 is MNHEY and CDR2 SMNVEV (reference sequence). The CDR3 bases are TGTGCCAGCAACTCCGGGACTACCTTTATCGACACGCAGTATTTT. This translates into CASNSGTTFIDTQYF.

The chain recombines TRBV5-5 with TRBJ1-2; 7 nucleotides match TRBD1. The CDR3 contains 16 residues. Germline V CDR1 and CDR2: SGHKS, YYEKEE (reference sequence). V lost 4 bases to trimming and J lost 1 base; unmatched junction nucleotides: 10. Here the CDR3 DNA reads TGTGCCAGCAGCGTCAAGACAGGGAGAGATAACTATGGCTACACCTTC. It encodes CASSVKTGRDNYGYTF.

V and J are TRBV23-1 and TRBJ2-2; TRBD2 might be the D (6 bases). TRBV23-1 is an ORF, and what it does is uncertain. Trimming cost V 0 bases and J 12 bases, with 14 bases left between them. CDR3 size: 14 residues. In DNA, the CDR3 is TGCGCCAGCAGTCAATCGCGGGGCAGGGAGAAGCTGTTTTTT. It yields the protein CASSQSRGREKLFF.

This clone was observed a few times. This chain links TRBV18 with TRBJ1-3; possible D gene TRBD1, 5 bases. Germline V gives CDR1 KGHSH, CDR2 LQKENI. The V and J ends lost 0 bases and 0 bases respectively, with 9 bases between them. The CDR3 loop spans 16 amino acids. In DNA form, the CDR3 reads TGTGCCAGCTCACCACCCCGGACAACCTCTGGAAACACCATATATTTT. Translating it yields CASSPPRTTSGNTIYF.

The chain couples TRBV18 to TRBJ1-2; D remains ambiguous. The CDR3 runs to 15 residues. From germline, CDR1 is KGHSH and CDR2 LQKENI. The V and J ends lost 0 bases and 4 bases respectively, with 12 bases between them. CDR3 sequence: CASSPPAAGLYGYTF. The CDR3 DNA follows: TGTGCCAGCTCACCACCGGCGGCAGGCCTCTATGGCTACACCTTC.

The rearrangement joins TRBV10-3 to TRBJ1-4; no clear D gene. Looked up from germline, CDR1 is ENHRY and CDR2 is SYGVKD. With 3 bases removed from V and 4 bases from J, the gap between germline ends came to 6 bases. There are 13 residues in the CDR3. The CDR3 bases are TGTGCCATCAGTGACGGGGTTAATGAAAAACTGTTTTTT. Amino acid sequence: CAISDGVNEKLFF.

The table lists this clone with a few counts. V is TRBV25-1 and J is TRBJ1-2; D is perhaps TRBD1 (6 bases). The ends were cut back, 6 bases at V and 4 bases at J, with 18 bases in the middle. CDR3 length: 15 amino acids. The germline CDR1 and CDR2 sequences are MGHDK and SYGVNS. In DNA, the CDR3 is TGTGCCAGCAGGTCCGGGGGGGCAGATTCCTATGGCTACACCTTC. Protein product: CASRSGGADSYGYTF.

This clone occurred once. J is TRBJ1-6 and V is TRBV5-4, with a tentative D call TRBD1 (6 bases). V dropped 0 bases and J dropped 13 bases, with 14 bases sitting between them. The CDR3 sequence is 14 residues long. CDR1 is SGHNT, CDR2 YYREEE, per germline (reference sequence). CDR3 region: CASSLVAGEVPLHF. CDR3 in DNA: TGTGCCAGCAGCTTGGTTGCAGGGGAAGTGCCCCTCCACTTT.

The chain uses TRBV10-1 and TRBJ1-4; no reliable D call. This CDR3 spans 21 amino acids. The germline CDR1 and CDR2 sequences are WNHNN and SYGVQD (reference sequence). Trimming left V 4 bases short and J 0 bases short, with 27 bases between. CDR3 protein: CASSVGSLPSLSDATNEKLFF. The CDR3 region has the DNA TGCGCCAGCAGTGTGGGCAGTTTACCCTCTCTTAGTGACGCAACTAATGAAAAACTGTTTTTT.

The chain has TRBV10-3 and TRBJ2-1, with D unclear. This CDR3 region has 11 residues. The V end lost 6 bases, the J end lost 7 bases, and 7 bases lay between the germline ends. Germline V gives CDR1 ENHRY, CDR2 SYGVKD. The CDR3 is CAIRLMNEQFF. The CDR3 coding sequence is TGTGCCATCAGGTTGATGAATGAGCAGTTCTTC.

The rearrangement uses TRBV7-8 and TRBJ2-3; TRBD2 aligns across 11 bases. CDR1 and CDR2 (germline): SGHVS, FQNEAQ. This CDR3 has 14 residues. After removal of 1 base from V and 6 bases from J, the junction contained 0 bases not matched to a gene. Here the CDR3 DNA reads TGTGCCAGCAGCTTAGGGACTAGCGGGGATACGCAGTATTTT. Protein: CASSLGTSGDTQYF.

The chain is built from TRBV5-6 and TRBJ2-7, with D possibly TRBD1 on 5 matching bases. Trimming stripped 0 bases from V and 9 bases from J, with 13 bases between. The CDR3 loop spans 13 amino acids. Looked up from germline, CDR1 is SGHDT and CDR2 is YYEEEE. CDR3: CASSLEGREGQYF. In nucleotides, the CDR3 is TGTGCCAGCAGCTTGGAAGGCAGGGAAGGGCAGTACTTC.

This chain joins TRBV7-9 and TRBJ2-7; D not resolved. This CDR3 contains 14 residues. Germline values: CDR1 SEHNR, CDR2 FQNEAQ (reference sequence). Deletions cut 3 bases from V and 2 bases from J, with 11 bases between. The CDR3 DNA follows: TGTGCCAGCAGCTTGTGGGTTGTGCCCTACGAGCAGTACTTC. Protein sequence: CASSLWVVPYEQYF.

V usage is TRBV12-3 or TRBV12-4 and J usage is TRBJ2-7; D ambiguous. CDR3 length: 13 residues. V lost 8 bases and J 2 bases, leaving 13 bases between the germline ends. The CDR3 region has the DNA TGTGCCAGCCGACCAAACCTAACCTACGAGCAGTACTTC. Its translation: CASRPNLTYEQYF.

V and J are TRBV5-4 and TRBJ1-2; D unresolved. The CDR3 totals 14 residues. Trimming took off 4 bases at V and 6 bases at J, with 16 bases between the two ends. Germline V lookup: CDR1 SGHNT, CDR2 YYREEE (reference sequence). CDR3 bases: TGTGCCAGCAGCCGCACGGATATACGGAATGGCTACACCTTC. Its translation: CASSRTDIRNGYTF.

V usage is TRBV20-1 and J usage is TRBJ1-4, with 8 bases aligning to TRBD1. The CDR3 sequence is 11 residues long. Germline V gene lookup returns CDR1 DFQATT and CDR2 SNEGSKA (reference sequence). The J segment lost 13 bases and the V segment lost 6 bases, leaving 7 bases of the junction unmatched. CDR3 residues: CSAKDRVGLFF. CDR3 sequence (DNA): TGCAGTGCCAAGGACAGGGTCGGACTGTTTTTT.

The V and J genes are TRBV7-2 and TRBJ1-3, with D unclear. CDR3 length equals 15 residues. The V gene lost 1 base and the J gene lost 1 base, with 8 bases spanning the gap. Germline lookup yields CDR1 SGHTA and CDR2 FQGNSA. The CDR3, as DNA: TGTGCCAGCAGCTTAGATGCAGTTTCTGGAAACACCATATATTTT. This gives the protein CASSLDAVSGNTIYF. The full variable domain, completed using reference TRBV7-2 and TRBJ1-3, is GAGVSQSPSNKVTEKGKDVELRCDPISGHTALYWYRQSLGQGLEFLIYFQGNSAPDKSGLPSDRFSAERTGGSVSTLTIQRTQQEDSAVYLCASSLDAVSGNTIYFGEGSWLTVV.

Here the CDR3 reads CASSSGYTGNTIYF. The CDR3 coding sequence is TGTGCCAGCAGTTCAGGGTATACTGGAAACACCATATATTTT. The chain carries TRBV28 and TRBJ1-3; D possibly corresponds to TRBD1 (5 bases). Germline CDR1 MDHEN, CDR2 SYDVKM. This CDR3 comprises 14 residues. Trimming took 4 bases from V and 2 from J, leaving 9 bases between them.

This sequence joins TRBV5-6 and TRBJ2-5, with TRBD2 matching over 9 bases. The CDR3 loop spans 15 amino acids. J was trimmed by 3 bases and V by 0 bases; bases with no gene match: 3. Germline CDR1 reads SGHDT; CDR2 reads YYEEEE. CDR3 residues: CASSLVLAGKETQYF. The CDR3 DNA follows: TGTGCCAGCAGCTTGGTGCTAGCGGGGAAAGAGACCCAGTACTTC. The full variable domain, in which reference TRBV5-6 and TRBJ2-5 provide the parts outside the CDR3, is DAGVTQSPTHLIKTRGQQVTLRCSPKSGHDTVSWYQQALGQGPQFIFQYYEEEERQRGNFPDRFSGHQFPNYSSELNVNALLLGDSALYLCASSLVLAGKETQYFGPGTRLLVL.

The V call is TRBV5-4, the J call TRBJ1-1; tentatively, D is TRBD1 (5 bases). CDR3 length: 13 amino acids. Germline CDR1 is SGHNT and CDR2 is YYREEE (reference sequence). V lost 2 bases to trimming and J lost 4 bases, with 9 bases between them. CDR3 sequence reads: CASSLEGTTEAFF. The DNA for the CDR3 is TGTGCCAGCAGCTTAGAGGGGACCACTGAAGCTTTCTTT.